Listed below are T cell receptor beta chains from one sample, sequenced in a study of patients and donors after allogeneic stem cell transplantation. TCRdb re-analysed the RT-PCR reads in MiXCR, keeping a single row per CDR3 protein. The sample lists some 92,000 distinct CDR3 sequences, roughly 48% occurring once. The sequenced material came from blood, either unsorted or a sorted T cell fraction (not recorded which). The receptors originated from a human donor who was either an allogeneic HSCT recipient or a stem cell or donor lymphocyte infusion donor (not recorded which). It is not recorded whose cells these are; they may come from a transplant donor. Both conserved end residues are part of each CDR3. Fields, in order: V gene, CDR3 protein.

V: TRBV28; CDR3: CASSLGLAATDTQYF
V: TRBV5-6; CDR3: CASSLGQGTGNTIYF
V: TRBV28; CDR3: CAITGVTGELFF
V: TRBV4-3; CDR3: CASSQDPIAGGSYEQYF
V: TRBV5-1; CDR3: CASRAGQGNTEAFF
V: TRBV12-3/TRBV12-4; CDR3: CASSFWRVEDYGYTF
V: TRBV29-1; CDR3: CSVEESRGEKLFF
V: TRBV24-1; CDR3: CATSDFNGYTF
V: TRBV12-3/TRBV12-4; CDR3: CASSRTTYGYTF
V: TRBV12-3/TRBV12-4; CDR3: CASSLFNRGNYGYTF
V: TRBV4-1; CDR3: CASSQDNGGGEKLFF
V: TRBV29-1; CDR3: CSAAMGYSNQPQHF
V: TRBV29-1; CDR3: CSVVRPLNTEAFF
V: TRBV7-2; CDR3: CASSLESGSGYTF
V: TRBV7-2; CDR3: CASSLWVAQGLFF
V: TRBV4-2; CDR3: CASTLRTEFSGANVLTF
V: TRBV7-9; CDR3: CASSSGGTTNYGYTF
V: TRBV7-9; CDR3: CASSQLKQGPEETQYF
V: TRBV6-5; CDR3: CASSYSQGGTEAFF
V: TRBV7-8; CDR3: CASSPYLGSPGNTIYF
V: TRBV7-9; CDR3: CAGSGTNEKLFF
V: TRBV6-6; CDR3: CASRSSSGDTQYF
V: TRBV29-1; CDR3: CSVIANQAFF
V: TRBV4-1; CDR3: CASSLDYPVGAPQHF
V: TRBV6-2/TRBV6-3; CDR3: CASSYSHQRTWEPQHF
V: TRBV4-3; CDR3: CASSRVTASGNTIYF
V: TRBV20-1; CDR3: CSARDGHGRAEAFF
V: TRBV6-5; CDR3: CASSGTGVSPLHF
V: TRBV6-2/TRBV6-3; CDR3: CASRPDRINEKLFF
V: TRBV14; CDR3: CASSDDRDGNTEAFF